This section outlines one T cell receptor (beta chain) sequence together with its context. The sample comes from a study of blood T cell repertoires in COVID-19. Study details: The study drew acute and convalescent COVID-19 samples from the United States, Italy and Spain.

CDR1 and CDR2 from the germline V gene are SGHAT and FQNNGV. J was trimmed by 5 bases and V by 7 bases; bases with no gene match: 17. The CDR3 has 17 residues. The authors' processing: Amplification with reference gene primers provided the estimates of nucleated cell counts. Profiled with immunoSEQ multiplex PCR; TCRdb holds only in-frame clones, not every one. The V and J calls and clone size are taken from that table; D and trimming were inferred from the DNA. The table has 150,000 to 200,000 clones, roughly 80% seen once. The chain joins TRBV11-2 to TRBJ1-1, with TRBD1 matching 9 bases. The receptor was derived from a man aged 60 to 75 with acute or convalescent COVID-19. Input material: peripheral blood. The CDR3 spells CASTVNKNRGLGTEAFF. CDR3 nucleotide sequence: TGTGCCAGCACCGTTAATAAGAACAGGGGGCTAGGAACTGAAGCTTTCTTT.